This TCR beta chain came from a study of CD8+ T cells in alopecia areata. Study in general: Among treated patients, oral tofacitinib was administered at 5 to 10 mg twice daily. Tofacitinib ran 6 to 18 months, followed by 6 months off drug.

General study results and limits: Scalp repertoires also include resident alphabeta T cells from normal skin.

Comment on this clone: The antigen remains undetermined.

cDNA serving as the sequencing template came from extracted, reverse transcribed RNA. Data came from immunoSEQ multiplex PCR; TCRdb stores just in-frame clones and leaves some out. The sample consists of hundreds of thousands of clones, about 53% of them appearing once. Trimming stripped 4 bases from V and 6 bases from J, with 13 bases between. Germline values: CDR1 SEHNR, CDR2 FQNEAQ (reference sequence). CDR3 length: 13 residues. J is TRBJ2-7 and V is TRBV7-9, with a possible D match to TRBD1 (6 bases). The material sequenced was CD4+ T cells sorted from blood, taken at week 0. This TCR derives from a human donor with alopecia areata. The CDR3 DNA reads as TGTGCCAGCAGCTCCCAGGGGATGGGCGAGCAGTACTTC. Its translation: CASSSQGMGEQYF.